This record covers a single TCR beta chain. Its target is unknown. PCR amplification relied on 60 Vbeta primers (plus 13 Jbeta primers). Repertoires were generated with immunoSEQ multiplex PCR, while TCRdb's copy carries only in-frame clones and drops some. The data show 100,000 to 150,000 clones, roughly 18% seen once. This record belongs to a study of cytomegalovirus exposure and HLA in healthy donors. Findings and limits, study-wide: A previous analysis found most TCR beta V segments productive roughly 90% or roughly 30% of the time.

Germline trimming cut 4 bases from V and 2 bases from J; bases unmatched to any gene: 5. The germline gives CDR1 SGHRS, CDR2 YFSETQ. This CDR3 contains 14 residues. The sequence was collected from a female donor in good health and CMV-seropositive. Sequencing used PBMCs. V and J are TRBV5-1 and TRBJ2-5, with 7 bases that match TRBD2. CDR3 sequence (DNA): TGCGCCAGCAGCCTCGGACTAGGGCAAGAGACCCAGTACTTC. Translated, it gives CASSLGLGQETQYF.